This T cell receptor (beta chain) stems from a study of shared clonotypes between healthy human individuals. The V end lost 2 bases, the J end lost 3 bases, and 8 bases lay between the germline ends. CDR1 MNHEY and CDR2 SMNVEV come from the germline V gene (reference sequence). This CDR3 contains 15 residues. The material for each subset, its genomic DNA, was split evenly across several immunoSEQ plates. Sequencing was performed with immunoSEQ multiplex PCR; in TCRdb, only in-frame clones are kept and a portion is missing. The data hold about 2.4 million clones, with 80% to 95% observed a single time.

The sequenced sample consisted of naive CD4+ T cells from PBMCs. The subset denotes: CD45RA+ positively selected. The V and J genes are TRBV27 and TRBJ1-6; TRBD1 is a possible D gene (6 bases). The receptor was isolated from a man aged 18 to 30 in good health. Some clones in this sample may be carry-over from other donors' samples. The CDR3 region is CASSLGQYYNSPLHF. The DNA for the CDR3 is TGTGCCAGCAGTTTAGGACAGTACTATAATTCACCCCTCCACTTT.